This T cell receptor beta chain was sequenced during a study of vaccination effects on CD4 cells after COVID-19. Looking at the study overall: The median interval between the second dose and post-vaccine sampling was 72 days. Study-wide points: Late in the post-vaccination period, infection-induced and vaccine-induced clones underwent marked clonal contraction.

Germline CDR1 is MNHEY and CDR2 is SMNVEV (reference sequence). The ends were cut back, 6 bases at V and 2 bases at J, with 10 bases in the middle. The CDR3 consists of 13 residues. Assay used: immunoSEQ multiplex PCR; TCRdb lists only in-frame clones, some missing. The data show approximately 70,000 clones, about 81% seen once. Peptide-pool stimulation followed by sequencing identified expanded antigen-specific CD4+ clonotypes in the ViraFEST assay. At the end of over 8 days of culture, CD4+ T cells were isolated. Vaccine administered to participants consisted of two doses of either BNT162b2 or mRNA-1273. On this clone itself: Its antigen is not identified.

This clonotype was sampled from a human donor who received a COVID-19 vaccine. The J gene is TRBJ2-5, the V gene TRBV27; a weak D match, TRBD2 (6 bases). Sequences were derived from CD4+ T cells from PBMCs cultured with HCoV-229E spike peptides, sampled after COVID-19 vaccination. The CDR3 coding sequence is TGTGCCAGCAGGTCCCTAGCGCAAGAGACCCAGTACTTC. Protein: CASRSLAQETQYF.